Listed below are T cell receptor beta chains from one sample, sequenced in a study of radiotherapy plus CTLA-4 blockade in lung cancer. Method: immunoSEQ multiplex PCR; TCRdb's copy keeps in-frame clones and lacks some. The sample has around 100,000 clones, 70% to 85% seen once. The sequences come from peripheral blood, collected from a patient treated with radiotherapy plus ipilimumab. These receptors were obtained from a human donor with non-small cell lung cancer that progressed on radiotherapy plus ipilimumab. Some clones in this sample may be carry-over from other donors' samples. Both conserved end residues are part of each CDR3. The D gene is left open where the match is weak. Size is omitted from some rows. Given values are once, few, many or a class for expanded clones.

.	16	TRBV7-8	TRBJ2-6	TRBD1	CASSVLQGAGANVLTF	TGTGCCAGCAGCGTTTTACAGGGGGCTGGGGCCAACGTCCTGACTTTC
.	13	TRBV28	TRBJ2-2	.	CASTSRYTGELFF	TGTGCCAGCACTAGCAGGTACACCGGGGAGCTGTTTTTT
.	15	TRBV10-3	TRBJ1-6	TRBD1	CASRRQGNIDSPLHF	TGTGCCAGTAGACGACAGGGAAATATTGATTCACCCCTCCACTTT
.	14	TRBV28	TRBJ1-1	.	CASSLDWGRTEAFF	TGTGCCAGCAGTTTAGATTGGGGTCGCACTGAAGCTTTCTTT
few	15	TRBV11-2	TRBJ1-6	.	CASSLLGRGRSPLHF	TGTGCCAGCAGCTTACTCGGCAGGGGACGTTCACCCCTCCACTTT
.	15	TRBV7-2	TRBJ2-7	TRBD2	CASSLAGAGGYEQYF	TGTGCCAGCAGCTTAGCGGGAGCGGGGGGTTACGAGCAGTACTTC
.	15	TRBV10-3	TRBJ1-5	TRBD1	CAIPARTGPSQPQHF	TGTGCCATCCCTGCTCGGACAGGTCCCTCTCAGCCCCAGCATTTT
.	14	TRBV2	TRBJ2-7	TRBD1	CASSEAFATGLLYF	TGTGCCAGCAGTGAAGCGTTCGCGACAGGGTTGTTGTACTTC
.	16	TRBV10-3	TRBJ2-3	TRBD1	CAIKEGQSGMTDTQYF	TGTGCCATCAAAGAGGGACAGTCGGGCATGACAGATACGCAGTATTTT
.	15	TRBV9	TRBJ1-6	.	CASSPTTGGNSPLHF	TGTGCCAGCAGCCCCACGACAGGCGGTAATTCACCCCTCCACTTT
few	12	TRBV19	TRBJ2-1	TRBD2	CASRGGYNEQFF	TGTGCCAGCCGGGGGGGATACAATGAGCAGTTCTTC
.	15	TRBV6-5	TRBJ1-2	.	CASSYDDSYYYGYTF	TGTGCCAGCAGTTACGACGACAGCTACTACTATGGCTACACCTTC
once	14	TRBV7-2	TRBJ1-1	TRBD1	CASSLQGPNTEAFF	TGTGCCAGCAGCCTACAGGGGCCGAACACTGAAGCTTTCTTT
.	15	TRBV4-3	TRBJ1-1	TRBD1	CASSSSWTGRTEAFF	TGCGCCAGCAGCTCAAGTTGGACAGGGAGGACTGAAGCTTTCTTT
.	15	TRBV4-2	TRBJ2-1	.	CASSQVGEVAGEQFF	TGTGCCAGCAGCCAAGTGGGGGAGGTAGCAGGTGAGCAGTTCTTC
once	19	TRBV7-2	TRBJ2-5	TRBD2	CASSRTGTSGGPWRETQYF	TGTGCCAGCAGCCGTACCGGGACTAGCGGGGGGCCGTGGAGAGAGACCCAGTACTTC
.	13	TRBV29-1	TRBJ2-2	.	CSVTDRQSGELFF	TGCAGCGTTACAGATCGACAGAGCGGGGAGCTGTTTTTT
.	17	TRBV7-8	TRBJ2-3	TRBD2	CASSRRVLAEDTDTQYF	TGTGCCAGCAGCCGTAGAGTACTAGCGGAAGACACAGATACGCAGTATTTT
.	17	TRBV5-1	TRBJ1-1	.	CASSLAVGNTMNTEAFF	TGCGCCAGCAGCTTGGCGGTAGGAAACACCATGAACACTGAAGCTTTCTTT
.	17	TRBV5-1	TRBJ2-1	TRBD2	CAGSLAPGSGGNNEQFF	TGCGCCGGCAGCTTGGCCCCGGGCAGCGGGGGGAACAATGAGCAGTTCTTC
.	16	TRBV4-2	TRBJ2-1	.	CASSQAGTAPYNEQFF	TGTGCCAGCAGCCAAGCCGGGACCGCTCCCTACAATGAGCAGTTCTTC
few	16	TRBV4-2	TRBJ1-3	.	CASSQSTAASGNTIYF	TGTGCCAGCAGCCAATCCACAGCGGCCTCTGGAAACACCATATATTTT
.	14	TRBV2	TRBJ2-3	TRBD2	CASLGLAGTDTQYF	TGTGCCAGCTTGGGACTAGCCGGGACAGATACGCAGTATTTT
.	15	TRBV19	TRBJ1-6	.	CASSIDGQNNSPLHF	TGTGCCAGTAGTATAGACGGTCAGAATAATTCACCCCTCCACTTT
.	13	TRBV2	TRBJ2-5	.	CASRRGIQETQYF	TGTGCCAGCAGAAGGGGGATCCAAGAGACCCAGTACTTC
.	15	TRBV6-6	TRBJ2-7	TRBD1	CASSRIGTGSYEQYF	TGTGCCAGCAGCCGTATAGGGACAGGGTCCTACGAGCAGTACTTC
.	14	TRBV2	TRBJ2-2	TRBD2	CASNSGGRLGELFF	TGTGCCAGCAATAGCGGGGGTAGGCTCGGGGAGCTGTTTTTT
.	16	TRBV25-1	TRBJ1-5	.	CASSESGPKVNQPQHF	TGTGCCAGCAGTGAATCGGGACCAAAGGTGAATCAGCCCCAGCATTTT
once	14	TRBV6-5	TRBJ1-6	TRBD1	CASTSTGHNSPLHF	TGTGCCAGCACCTCGACAGGGCATAATTCACCCCTCCACTTT
.	17	TRBV9	TRBJ2-3	TRBD1	CASSAGTGFRLLDTQYF	TGTGCCAGCAGCGCCGGGACAGGGTTTCGTTTGCTGGATACGCAGTATTTT
.	15	TRBV7-2	TRBJ1-1	.	CASSPLGSKGTEAFF	TGTGCCAGCAGCCCCTTAGGCAGTAAGGGCACTGAAGCTTTCTTT
.	16	TRBV7-8	TRBJ2-3	.	CASSLVFEGLSDTQYF	TGTGCCAGCAGCTTAGTGTTTGAGGGGCTTTCAGATACGCAGTATTTT
.	15	TRBV6-1	TRBJ2-7	.	CASRHQRIPTYEQYF	TGTGCCAGCAGACATCAGAGGATACCAACCTACGAGCAGTACTTC
once	17	TRBV27	TRBJ2-6	.	CASTRRDIPLGANVLTF	TGTGCCAGCACACGAAGGGACATTCCACTGGGGGCCAACGTCCTGACTTTC
.	17	TRBV5-1	TRBJ2-5	.	CASSLGLSGDRQETQYF	TGCGCCAGCAGCTTGGGGTTATCGGGGGACCGCCAAGAGACCCAGTACTTC
.	18	TRBV6-4	TRBJ1-4	.	CASSDSWGRSQLDEKLFF	TGTGCCAGCAGTGACTCATGGGGGCGGTCGCAACTGGATGAAAAACTGTTTTTT
.	13	TRBV5-1	TRBJ2-7	.	CASSLAREYEQYF	TGCGCCAGCAGCTTAGCCAGGGAATACGAGCAGTACTTC
.	19	TRBV4-3	TRBJ1-2	TRBD1	CASSHLTLGTGGINYGYTF	TGCGCCAGCAGCCATTTAACGTTGGGGACAGGGGGTATAAACTATGGCTACACCTTC
.	17	TRBV7-8	TRBJ2-2	.	CASRSSGEGLNTGELFF	TGTGCCAGCAGAAGTTCGGGAGAAGGACTGAACACCGGGGAGCTGTTTTTT
.	17	TRBV5-1	TRBJ2-7	.	CASSPGIWGEDGYEQYF	TGCGCCAGCAGCCCCGGGATTTGGGGGGAAGATGGGTACGAGCAGTACTTC
.	15	TRBV5-8	TRBJ1-2	TRBD1	CASSPGDRNLYGYTF	TGTGCCAGCAGCCCCGGGGACAGAAACCTCTATGGCTACACCTTC
.	17	TRBV4-2	TRBJ2-7	TRBD2	CASSQEVAGAPLYEQYF	TGTGCCAGCAGCCAAGAGGTAGCGGGGGCCCCTTTATACGAGCAGTACTTC